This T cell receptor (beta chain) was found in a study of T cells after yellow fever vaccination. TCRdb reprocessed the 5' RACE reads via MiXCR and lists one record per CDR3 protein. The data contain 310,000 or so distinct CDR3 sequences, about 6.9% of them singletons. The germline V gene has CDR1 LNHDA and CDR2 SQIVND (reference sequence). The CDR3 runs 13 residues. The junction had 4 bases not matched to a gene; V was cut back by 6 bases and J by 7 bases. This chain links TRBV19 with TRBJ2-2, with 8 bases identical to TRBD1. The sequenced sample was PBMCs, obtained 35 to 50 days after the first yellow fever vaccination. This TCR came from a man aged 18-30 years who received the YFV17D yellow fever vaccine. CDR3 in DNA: TGTGCCAGTAGCATGACAGGGGACGGGGAGCTGTTTTTT. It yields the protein CASSMTGDGELFF.